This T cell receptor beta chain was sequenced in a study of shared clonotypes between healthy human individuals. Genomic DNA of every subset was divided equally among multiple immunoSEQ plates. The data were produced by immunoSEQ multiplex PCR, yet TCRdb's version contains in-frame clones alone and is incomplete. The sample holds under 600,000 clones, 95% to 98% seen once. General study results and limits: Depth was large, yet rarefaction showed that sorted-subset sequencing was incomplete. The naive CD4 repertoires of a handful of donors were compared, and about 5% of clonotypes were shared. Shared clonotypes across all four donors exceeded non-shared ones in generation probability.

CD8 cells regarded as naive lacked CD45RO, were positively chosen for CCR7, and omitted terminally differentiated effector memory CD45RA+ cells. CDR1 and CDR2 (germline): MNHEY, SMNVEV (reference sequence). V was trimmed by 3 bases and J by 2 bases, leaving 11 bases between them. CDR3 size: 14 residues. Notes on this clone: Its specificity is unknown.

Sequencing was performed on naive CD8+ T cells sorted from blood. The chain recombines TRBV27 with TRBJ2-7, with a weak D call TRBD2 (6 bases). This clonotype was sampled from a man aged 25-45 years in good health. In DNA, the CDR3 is TGTGCCAGCAGTTTCCGGGAGACCGCCTACGAGCAGTACTTC. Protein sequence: CASSFRETAYEQYF.